Below are 24 T cell receptor beta chains sequenced from a single sample in a study of identical twins. A single record per CDR3 protein comes from TCRdb applying MiXCR to the 5' RACE reads. Of fewer than 650,000 distinct CDR3 sequences in the sample, just under 10% were seen once. These same records also appear under a second study, on yellow fever vaccine responses in identical twins.

Sequenced: PBMCs. These receptors were obtained from a woman aged 18-29 years in good health.

The chain is built from TRBV20-1 and TRBJ2-7, with D perhaps TRBD2 (5 bases). The length of the CDR3 is 15 residues. Between the trimmed V and J ends, which lost 1 base and 4 bases, there was a span of 17 bases. Germline V CDR1 and CDR2: DFQATT, SNEGSKA (reference sequence). CDR3 amino acids: CSARVLTTIGYEQYF. CDR3 nucleotide sequence: TGCAGTGCTAGAGTCCTGACTACCATCGGGTACGAGCAGTACTTC.

This clonotype was seen a handful of times. The chain uses TRBV18 and TRBJ2-7; unclear D gene. Trimming pared 0 bases from V and 5 bases from J, leaving 8 bases between. Per the germline V gene, CDR1 is KGHSH and CDR2 is LQKENI. The CDR3 consists of 13 residues. The CDR3 sequence is CASSPPGLNEQYF. CDR3 in DNA: TGTGCCAGCTCACCACCAGGGCTCAACGAGCAGTACTTC.

This clonotype appeared a few times. The chain joins TRBV20-1 to TRBJ1-6; D not certain. V was cut by 4 bases and J by 10 bases, with 17 bases left in between. The CDR3 consists of 14 residues. Germline lookup yields CDR1 DFQATT and CDR2 SNEGSKA (reference sequence). Here the CDR3 DNA reads TGCAGTGCTAAACTCGGACCCCCGACATCACCCCTCCACTTT. As protein: CSAKLGPPTSPLHF.

This clonotype was found a few times. The chain carries TRBV18 and TRBJ2-7, with 14 bases aligning to TRBD2. CDR3 length: 18 residues. J was trimmed by 7 bases and V by 3 bases; bases with no gene match: 14. Germline V gene sequence: CDR1 KGHSH, CDR2 LQKENI. The CDR3 protein is CASSPTIGTSGGSREQYF. The CDR3 nucleotides are TGTGCCAGCTCACCGACCATAGGGACTAGCGGGGGATCTCGGGAGCAGTACTTC.

The table lists this clonotype with a few counts. This rearrangement joins TRBV27 to TRBJ1-5; D gene unclear. Germline V lookup: CDR1 MNHEY, CDR2 SMNVEV (reference sequence). V lost 2 bases to trimming and J lost 0 bases, with 8 bases between them. The CDR3 contains 15 residues. CDR3 sequence reads: CASSLKAVSNQPQHF. The CDR3, as DNA: TGTGCCAGCAGTTTAAAGGCGGTTAGCAATCAGCCCCAGCATTTT.

In this sample, this clonotype turned up a few times. The genes are TRBV27 and TRBJ2-5; 9 bases agree with TRBD1. The CDR3 is 13 residues long. Per the germline V gene, CDR1 is MNHEY and CDR2 is SMNVEV (reference sequence). The ends lost 9 bases at V and 4 bases at J; junction bases unmatched: 6. The DNA of the CDR3 is TGTGCCAGTGGACAGGGGTCATCAGAGACCCAGTACTTC. Amino acid sequence: CASGQGSSETQYF.

A note on this clonotype: A much larger clone lies a single base off, so this may be a read error. The V call is TRBV12-3 or TRBV12-4, the J call TRBJ2-1; D is undetermined. Trimming shortened V by 7 bases and J by 11 bases, and 15 bases separated the two germline ends. The CDR3 is 12 amino acids. The CDR3 sequence is CASNPGGNKQFF. The CDR3, as DNA: TGTGCCAGCAATCCCGGTGGGAATAAGCAGTTCTTC.

This clonotype was counted a few times. V and J are TRBV4-3 and TRBJ1-6, with D unresolved. CDR3 length: 13 amino acids. The germline V gene has CDR1 LGHNA and CDR2 YSLEER. Trimming removed 2 bases at V and 7 bases at J, with 6 bases between. CDR3 DNA: TGCGCCAGCAGCCAAACGGAAAATTCACCCCTCCACTTT. Translated: CASSQTENSPLHF.

This clonotype occurred many times. The chain combines TRBV12-3 or TRBV12-4 with TRBJ1-1; possibly TRBD1 for D (6 bases). The CDR3 contains 14 residues. V shed 5 bases and J shed 1 base, with 11 bases lying between them. The CDR3 DNA sequence: TGTGCCAGCAGTCTTTCGGGGGCGAACACTGAAGCTTTCTTT. Translation gives CASSLSGANTEAFF.

This clonotype was detected ten times or more. V is TRBV7-8 and J is TRBJ2-7; no reliable D call. The CDR3 has 14 amino acids. V lost 2 bases and J lost 2, with 10 bases in between. Germline V CDR1 and CDR2: SGHVS, FQNEAQ. The DNA of the CDR3 is TGTGCCAGCAGCTTACGGGCAGGACCCTACGAGCAGTACTTC. It yields the protein CASSLRAGPYEQYF.

The rearrangement uses TRBV6-1 and TRBJ2-1; 7 bases match TRBD1. The CDR3 sequence is 14 residues long. Per germline, CDR1 MNHNS and CDR2 SASEGT. V was pared by 6 bases and J by 4 bases, with 6 bases of the junction left unmatched. CDR3 in amino acids: CASSGWTGYNEQFF. DNA of the CDR3: TGTGCCAGCAGCGGTTGGACAGGATACAATGAGCAGTTCTTC.

This clonotype was counted many times. The rearrangement uses TRBV29-1 and TRBJ2-3; no clear D. Germline lookup yields CDR1 SQVTM and CDR2 ANQGSEA. CDR3 length equals 12 residues. V was shortened by 4 bases and J by 3 bases, with 8 bases between the two germline ends. The CDR3 is CSVVPVTDTQYF. DNA of the CDR3: TGCAGCGTTGTTCCAGTAACAGATACGCAGTATTTT.

The genes are TRBV12-5 and TRBJ1-1; the match to TRBD1 covers 12 bases. Germline CDR1 and CDR2: LGHNT and FRNRAP. Trimming at V came to 5 bases and at J to 6 bases, leaving 4 bases not matched to a gene. The CDR3 has 14 amino acids. The DNA of the CDR3 is TGTGCTAGTGGTGGGGGACAGGGGGCCGCTGAAGCTTTCTTT. It is translated as CASGGGQGAAEAFF. Full variable domain (outside the CDR3, taken from reference TRBV12-5 and TRBJ1-1): DARVTQTPRHKVTEMGQEVTMRCQPILGHNTVFWYRQTMMQGLELLAYFRNRAPLDDSGMPKDRFSAEMPDATLATLKIQPSEPRDSAVYFCASGGGQGAAEAFFGQGTRLTVV.

This clonotype was observed at least ten times. This chain joins TRBV7-9 and TRBJ2-1; D is possibly TRBD1 (5 bases). Per the germline V gene, CDR1 is SEHNR and CDR2 is FQNEAQ (reference sequence). Trimming took off 7 bases at V and 0 bases at J, with 10 bases between the two ends. This CDR3 contains 14 residues. CDR3: CASTLQGSYNEQFF. CDR3 bases: TGTGCCAGCACACTCCAGGGCTCCTACAATGAGCAGTTCTTC.

The chain recombines TRBV7-9 with TRBJ2-7; TRBD1 matches at 7 bases. Germline CDR1 and CDR2: SEHNR and FQNEAQ (reference sequence). The trim removed 4 bases at V and 2 bases at J, leaving 5 bases unmatched. The CDR3 extends over 14 amino acids. The CDR3 bases are TGTGCCAGCAGCTCGACAGGGCCAACCTACGAGCAGTACTTC. The encoded protein is CASSSTGPTYEQYF.

This clonotype was observed many times. V usage is TRBV12-3 or TRBV12-4 and J usage is TRBJ1-5; D remains unclear. This CDR3 region has 15 residues. Trimming took off 7 bases at V and 0 bases at J, with 13 bases between the two ends. In DNA form, the CDR3 reads TGTGCCAGCACCCGGGCCGGCTCTAGCAATCAGCCCCAGCATTTT. It codes for CASTRAGSSNQPQHF.

This clonotype occurred many times. The chain uses TRBV2 and TRBJ2-5, with D possibly being TRBD2 (6 bases). CDR1 and CDR2 from the germline V gene are SNHLY and FYNNEI. CDR3 length equals 12 residues. V was pared by 6 bases and J by 2 bases, with 7 bases between. CDR3 loop: CASSGTQETQYF. DNA of the CDR3: TGTGCCAGCAGCGGGACTCAAGAGACCCAGTACTTC. The variable domain in full, completed from reference TRBV2 and TRBJ2-5, reads EPEVTQTPSHQVTQMGQEVILRCVPISNHLYFYWYRQILGQKVEFLVSFYNNEISEKSEIFDDQFSVERPDGSNFTLKIRSTKLEDSAMYFCASSGTQETQYFGPGTRLLVL.

This clonotype was counted between two and nine times. The chain recombines TRBV10-1 with TRBJ2-7; D is undetermined. The V end was cut by 8 bases, the J end by 7 bases, with 12 bases between. The V gene's germline CDR1 is WNHNN and CDR2 SYGVQD (reference sequence). This CDR3 contains 11 residues. The CDR3 nucleotides are TGCGCCAGCGGTACGGATATGGAGCAGTACTTC. As protein: CASGTDMEQYF.

This clonotype was counted ten times or more. The rearrangement joins TRBV15 to TRBJ2-3, with 14 bases that match TRBD2. The length of the CDR3 is 18 residues. The germline V gene has CDR1 LNHNV and CDR2 YYDKDF (reference sequence). J gave up 5 bases and V 1 base, and 8 bases lay outside the gene matches. The CDR3 here is CATSRGLAGGRSLDTQYF. In nucleotides, the CDR3 is TGTGCCACCAGCAGAGGACTAGCGGGAGGGCGTAGTTTAGATACGCAGTATTTT. Combining the CDR3 with reference TRBV15 and TRBJ2-3 gives the whole variable domain DAMVIQNPRYQVTQFGKPVTLSCSQTLNHNVMYWYQQKSSQAPKLLFHYYDKDFNNEADTPDNFQSRRPNTSFCFLDIRSPGLGDTAMYLCATSRGLAGGRSLDTQYFGPGTRLTVL.

This clonotype was seen at least ten times. The chain uses TRBV28 and TRBJ2-5; TRBD2 agrees at 11 bases. The V gene end was trimmed by 6 bases and the J gene end by 5 bases; junction bases not matched to a gene: 8. Germline loops: CDR1 MDHEN, CDR2 SYDVKM. The CDR3 has 15 amino acids. CDR3 in amino acids: CASRTLAGGGETQYF. The CDR3, as DNA: TGTGCCAGCAGAACTCTAGCGGGGGGCGGTGAGACCCAGTACTTC.

This clonotype showed up many times. This chain uses TRBV7-3 with TRBJ2-6, with D uncertain. The germline gives CDR1 SGHTA, CDR2 FQGTGA. The V end was cut by 5 bases, the J end by 0 bases, with 8 bases between. The CDR3 is made up of 15 amino acids. The CDR3 DNA reads TGTGCCAGCAGCGTTGTTGACTCTGGGGCCAACGTCCTGACTTTC. This sequence encodes CASSVVDSGANVLTF.

Many counts were recorded for this clonotype. This sequence joins TRBV6-5 and TRBJ2-3; tentative D call: TRBD2 (6 bases). V gave up 6 bases and J gave up 2 bases, with 15 bases separating them. This CDR3 region has 15 residues. Germline V gives CDR1 MNHEY, CDR2 SVGAGI. The CDR3 bases are TGTGCCAGCAGCCTACTCCCGGGGGACACAGATACGCAGTATTTT. Translating it yields CASSLLPGDTDTQYF.

This clonotype was found many times. The chain uses TRBV4-2 and TRBJ2-3; TRBD2 matches at 8 bases. Germline V CDR1 and CDR2: LGHNA, YNFKEQ. V trimming: 2 bases; J trimming: 6 bases; junction bases outside the gene matches: 4. This CDR3 has 14 amino acids. The CDR3 DNA reads as TGTGCCAGCAGCCAAACAGCGGGAGAGGATACGCAGTATTTT. Its protein is CASSQTAGEDTQYF.

The table lists this clonotype with a few counts. V usage is TRBV6-5 and J usage is TRBJ2-2; 7 bases line up with TRBD1. V lost 0 bases, J lost 7 bases, and 5 bases stayed unmatched. This CDR3 has 15 amino acids. Germline V gene sequence: CDR1 MNHEY, CDR2 SVGAGI. CDR3 amino acids: CASSYSRQGHGELFF. DNA for the CDR3: TGTGCCAGCAGTTACTCTCGACAGGGCCACGGGGAGCTGTTTTTT.